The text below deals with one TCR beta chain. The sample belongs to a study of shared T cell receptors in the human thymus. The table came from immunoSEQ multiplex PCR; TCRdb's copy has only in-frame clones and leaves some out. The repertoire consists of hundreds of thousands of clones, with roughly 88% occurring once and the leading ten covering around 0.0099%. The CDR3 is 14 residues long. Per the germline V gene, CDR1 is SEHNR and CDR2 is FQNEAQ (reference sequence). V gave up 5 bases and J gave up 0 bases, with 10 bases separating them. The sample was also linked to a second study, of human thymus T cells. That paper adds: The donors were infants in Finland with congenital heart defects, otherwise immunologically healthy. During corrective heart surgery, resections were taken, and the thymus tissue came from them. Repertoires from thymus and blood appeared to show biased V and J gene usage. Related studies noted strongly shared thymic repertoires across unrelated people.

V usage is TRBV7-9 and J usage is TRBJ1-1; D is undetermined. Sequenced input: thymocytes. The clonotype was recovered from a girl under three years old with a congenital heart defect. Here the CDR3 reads CASSVKYMNTEAFF. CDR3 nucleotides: TGTGCCAGCAGCGTAAAATATATGAACACTGAAGCTTTCTTT.